This is a list of T cell receptor beta chains from one sample in a study of cytomegalovirus exposure and HLA in healthy donors. Produced via immunoSEQ multiplex PCR; TCRdb's table is partial and in-frame only. The sample has nearly 80,000 clones; under 95% are singletons. The material sequenced was PBMCs. These receptors were collected from a woman aged 25 to 39 in good health and CMV-seronegative. CDR3s include the opening cysteine and the closing phenylalanine or tryptophan. Each record gives: J gene, clone size, D gene, V gene, CDR3 DNA, CDR3 protein. The D gene is left open where the match is weak. The size field is filled for only some rows; it gives once, few, many or a size class.

J gene: TRBJ1-1; clone size: NA; D gene: TRBD1; V gene: TRBV6-5; CDR3 DNA: TGTGCCAGCAGCCCCACACGCCAGGGGGCATCAGCTTTCTTT; CDR3 protein: CASSPTRQGASAFF
J gene: TRBJ2-7; clone size: NA; D gene: TRBD1; V gene: TRBV7-9; CDR3 DNA: TGTGCCAGCAGCCGTACAGGGGGCAGCTACGAGCAGTACTTC; CDR3 protein: CASSRTGGSYEQYF
J gene: TRBJ1-6; clone size: NA; D gene: NA; V gene: TRBV11-2; CDR3 DNA: TGTGCCAGCAGCCAACAGCAATCTCACTCACCCCTCCACTTT; CDR3 protein: CASSQQQSHSPLHF
J gene: TRBJ1-5; clone size: NA; D gene: NA; V gene: TRBV5-8; CDR3 DNA: TGTGCCAGCAGCCACCCCTCACGGGACTCAACCCGAGCCGGCAATCAGCCCCAGCATTTT; CDR3 protein: CASSHPSRDSTRAGNQPQHF
J gene: TRBJ1-1; clone size: NA; D gene: TRBD1; V gene: TRBV4-2; CDR3 DNA: TGTGCCAGCAGCCCGGACAGGGCGAACACTGAAGCTTTCTTT; CDR3 protein: CASSPDRANTEAFF
J gene: TRBJ2-7; clone size: NA; D gene: NA; V gene: TRBV7-9; CDR3 DNA: TGTGCCAGCAGCTTAGTGGGCAGTGGTGACGAGCAGTACTTC; CDR3 protein: CASSLVGSGDEQYF
J gene: TRBJ1-2; clone size: NA; D gene: TRBD1; V gene: TRBV7-8; CDR3 DNA: TGTGCCAGCAGCCCCTATCGGACAGGGGGCAGCGATGGCTACACCTTC; CDR3 protein: CASSPYRTGGSDGYTF
J gene: TRBJ1-4; clone size: NA; D gene: TRBD1; V gene: TRBV10-3; CDR3 DNA: TGTGCCATCAGTGACCCCGGACAGGGGGCGCGTGAAAAACTGTTTTTT; CDR3 protein: CAISDPGQGAREKLFF
J gene: TRBJ2-7; clone size: NA; D gene: TRBD2; V gene: TRBV7-6; CDR3 DNA: TGTGCCAGCAGCTTAGGTAGCGGGAGCTCCTACGAGCAGTACTTC; CDR3 protein: CASSLGSGSSYEQYF
J gene: TRBJ2-4; clone size: NA; D gene: TRBD2; V gene: TRBV4-1; CDR3 DNA: TGCGCCAGCAGCCCCGAGGGTTGGGGGGGAATGTCGGACATTCAGTACTTC; CDR3 protein: CASSPEGWGGMSDIQYF
J gene: TRBJ1-4; clone size: NA; D gene: NA; V gene: TRBV5-1; CDR3 DNA: TGCGCCAGCAGCTTCGACGGACTTAATGAAAAACTGTTTTTT; CDR3 protein: CASSFDGLNEKLFF
J gene: TRBJ2-7; clone size: NA; D gene: NA; V gene: TRBV15; CDR3 DNA: TGTGCCACCAGCAGACTACCATTGGGACAAAGGACTAGTCCTCAGGTTTACGAGCAGTACTTC; CDR3 protein: CATSRLPLGQRTSPQVYEQYF
J gene: TRBJ2-2; clone size: NA; D gene: TRBD2; V gene: TRBV19; CDR3 DNA: TGTGCCAGTAGTACAAAGCGGGGGGGCCTCGCCGGGGAGCTGTTTTTT; CDR3 protein: CASSTKRGGLAGELFF
J gene: TRBJ2-7; clone size: NA; D gene: TRBD2; V gene: TRBV4-2; CDR3 DNA: TGTGCCAGCAGCCAAACTGTAGGACTAGCGGGAGGAGCCTACGAGCAGTACTTC; CDR3 protein: CASSQTVGLAGGAYEQYF
J gene: TRBJ2-1; clone size: NA; D gene: TRBD1; V gene: TRBV5-5; CDR3 DNA: TGTGCCAGCAGCATCCGACAGGGCTCCTACAATGAGCAGTTCTTC; CDR3 protein: CASSIRQGSYNEQFF
J gene: TRBJ2-7; clone size: NA; D gene: NA; V gene: TRBV5-4; CDR3 DNA: TGTGCCAGCAGTCATGGTGGGGCGGATTACTACGAGCAGTACTTC; CDR3 protein: CASSHGGADYYEQYF
J gene: TRBJ2-2; clone size: once; D gene: NA; V gene: TRBV21-1; CDR3 DNA: TGTGCCAGCAGCAAGGACAGAGAAAGGACCGGGGAGCTGTTTTTT; CDR3 protein: CASSKDRERTGELFF
J gene: TRBJ1-2; clone size: NA; D gene: NA; V gene: TRBV5-4; CDR3 DNA: TGTGCCAGCAGCTTGGGGGCTCCAGGGAGGGTAGGCTATGGCTACACCTTC; CDR3 protein: CASSLGAPGRVGYGYTF
J gene: TRBJ1-1; clone size: NA; D gene: NA; V gene: TRBV4-1; CDR3 DNA: TGCGCCAGCAGCCAAGAGTCCCGGGGCACTGAAGCTTTCTTT; CDR3 protein: CASSQESRGTEAFF
J gene: TRBJ2-7; clone size: NA; D gene: TRBD2; V gene: TRBV15; CDR3 DNA: TGTGCCACCAGCAGAGATTGGACCGCGATAGCGGGCGGCTACGAGCAGTACTTC; CDR3 protein: CATSRDWTAIAGGYEQYF
J gene: TRBJ2-7; clone size: NA; D gene: TRBD2; V gene: TRBV5-1; CDR3 DNA: TGCGCCAGCAGCCTACTGACTAGCGGGACGGGAAATGAGCAGTACTTC; CDR3 protein: CASSLLTSGTGNEQYF
J gene: TRBJ1-2; clone size: NA; D gene: NA; V gene: TRBV7-8; CDR3 DNA: TGTGCCAGCAGAAAAACGGAGAGAGGTAGTGACGGCTACACCTTC; CDR3 protein: CASRKTERGSDGYTF
J gene: TRBJ1-2; clone size: once; D gene: NA; V gene: TRBV4-1; CDR3 DNA: TGCGCCAGCAGCCAAGGAGGCTACTATGGCTACACCTTC; CDR3 protein: CASSQGGYYGYTF
J gene: TRBJ2-4; clone size: once; D gene: TRBD1; V gene: TRBV6-1; CDR3 DNA: TGTGCCAGCAGTGAAGGACAGGGCTTTGGCTTGGCCAAAAACATTCAGTACTTC; CDR3 protein: CASSEGQGFGLAKNIQYF
J gene: TRBJ2-4; clone size: NA; D gene: NA; V gene: TRBV5-1; CDR3 DNA: TGCGCCAGCAGCTGGGCGGGCGGCCGGGAAAACATTCAGTACTTC; CDR3 protein: CASSWAGGRENIQYF
J gene: TRBJ2-3; clone size: NA; D gene: TRBD1; V gene: TRBV6-4; CDR3 DNA: TGTGCCAGCAGTGTGCAACAGGGGAGCACAGATACGCAGTATTTT; CDR3 protein: CASSVQQGSTDTQYF
J gene: TRBJ2-1; clone size: NA; D gene: TRBD2; V gene: TRBV18; CDR3 DNA: TGTGCCAGCTCACCGATTGGACTAGCGGGGAACAATGAGCAGTTCTTC; CDR3 protein: CASSPIGLAGNNEQFF
J gene: TRBJ2-4; clone size: NA; D gene: TRBD2; V gene: TRBV28; CDR3 DNA: TGTGCCAGCAGTGCGCCCGGGGGGGAGAAAAACATTCAGTACTTC; CDR3 protein: CASSAPGGEKNIQYF
J gene: TRBJ2-7; clone size: NA; D gene: TRBD2; V gene: TRBV10-1; CDR3 DNA: TGCGCCAGCAGTGACCGCGGGCGGGGGAGGGTCCTTTACGAGCAGTACTTC; CDR3 protein: CASSDRGRGRVLYEQYF
J gene: TRBJ1-5; clone size: once; D gene: TRBD1; V gene: TRBV7-2; CDR3 DNA: TGTGCCAGCAGCTTCATACAGGGGGCCAGTCAGCCCCAGCATTTT; CDR3 protein: CASSFIQGASQPQHF
J gene: TRBJ1-5; clone size: NA; D gene: TRBD1; V gene: TRBV28; CDR3 DNA: TGTGCCAGCAGTTTCTCCGGGACAGGAAGGGGTCAGCCCCAGCATTTT; CDR3 protein: CASSFSGTGRGQPQHF
J gene: TRBJ1-1; clone size: once; D gene: TRBD1; V gene: TRBV5-6; CDR3 DNA: TGTGCCAGCAGCGGGACAGGGGGCTTGGCTTTCTTT; CDR3 protein: CASSGTGGLAFF
J gene: TRBJ2-2; clone size: NA; D gene: TRBD2; V gene: TRBV19; CDR3 DNA: TGTGCCAGTAGTATAGTGGAGCGGGAGACCGGGGAGCTGTTTTTT; CDR3 protein: CASSIVERETGELFF
J gene: TRBJ1-1; clone size: NA; D gene: NA; V gene: TRBV11-2; CDR3 DNA: TGTGCCAGCAGCTTACTACTGAACACTGAAGCTTTCTTT; CDR3 protein: CASSLLLNTEAFF
J gene: TRBJ2-1; clone size: NA; D gene: NA; V gene: TRBV14; CDR3 DNA: TGTGCCAGCAGCCAAGTTTTAGGTTTAGACAGCCCCTGGGTAAGGGGCTCCTACAATGAGCAGTTCTTC; CDR3 protein: CASSQVLGLDSPWVRGSYNEQFF
J gene: TRBJ1-1; clone size: NA; D gene: NA; V gene: TRBV9; CDR3 DNA: TGTGCCAGCAGCCCTCCAAGTGGCACCACTGAAGCTTTCTTT; CDR3 protein: CASSPPSGTTEAFF
J gene: TRBJ1-4; clone size: NA; D gene: TRBD1; V gene: TRBV13; CDR3 DNA: TGTGCCAGCAGCTTATCCCCCCTTCGACAGGGGTGGGATGAAAAACTGTTTTTT; CDR3 protein: CASSLSPLRQGWDEKLFF
J gene: TRBJ1-5; clone size: NA; D gene: NA; V gene: TRBV9; CDR3 DNA: TGTGCCAGCAGCGTAGCTCCTTACCAAAAAGGGGGGCCCCAGCATTTT; CDR3 protein: CASSVAPYQKGGPQHF
J gene: TRBJ2-5; clone size: once; D gene: NA; V gene: TRBV6-1; CDR3 DNA: TGTGCCAGCATGCAGGGATTCCAAGAGACCCAGTACTTC; CDR3 protein: CASMQGFQETQYF
J gene: TRBJ2-7; clone size: NA; D gene: TRBD1; V gene: TRBV5-1; CDR3 DNA: TGCGCCAGCAGAGGGACAGTTGACTCCTACGAGCAGTACTTC; CDR3 protein: CASRGTVDSYEQYF
J gene: TRBJ2-1; clone size: few; D gene: TRBD2; V gene: TRBV6-5; CDR3 DNA: TGTGCCAGCAGTTACTTTTGGGGAGGGGACTACAATGAGCAGTTCTTC; CDR3 protein: CASSYFWGGDYNEQFF
J gene: TRBJ2-2; clone size: NA; D gene: NA; V gene: TRBV27; CDR3 DNA: TGTGCCAGCAGACTTAGGGAGGGGGCCGGGGAGCTGTTTTTT; CDR3 protein: CASRLREGAGELFF
J gene: TRBJ2-4; clone size: NA; D gene: TRBD2; V gene: TRBV28; CDR3 DNA: TGTGCCACCACTCCGGGGGGGGGCAACATTCAGTACTTC; CDR3 protein: CATTPGGGNIQYF
J gene: TRBJ2-1; clone size: NA; D gene: NA; V gene: TRBV19; CDR3 DNA: TGTGCCAGTAGTTCTGACCGAGGCGCCTACAATGAGCAGTTCTTC; CDR3 protein: CASSSDRGAYNEQFF
J gene: TRBJ1-2; clone size: NA; D gene: NA; V gene: TRBV28; CDR3 DNA: TGTGCCAGCAGTTTAGCAGGGGCCCGAGGCTATGGCTACACCTTC; CDR3 protein: CASSLAGARGYGYTF
J gene: TRBJ2-3; clone size: NA; D gene: NA; V gene: TRBV2; CDR3 DNA: TGTGCCAGCAGTGCTCGGGGCACAGATACGCAGTATTTT; CDR3 protein: CASSARGTDTQYF
J gene: TRBJ1-2; clone size: NA; D gene: NA; V gene: TRBV6-5; CDR3 DNA: TGTGCCAGCAGGCGTACAGGGAATGGTGGCTACACCTTC; CDR3 protein: CASRRTGNGGYTF
J gene: TRBJ1-5; clone size: NA; D gene: NA; V gene: TRBV6-5; CDR3 DNA: TGTGCCAGCAGTTCACAGGGCCCTAATCAGCCCCAGCATTTT; CDR3 protein: CASSSQGPNQPQHF
J gene: TRBJ2-4; clone size: once; D gene: NA; V gene: TRBV7-3; CDR3 DNA: TGTGCCAGCAGCTTAAACCCGGGAGCCAAAAACATTCAGTACTTC; CDR3 protein: CASSLNPGAKNIQYF
J gene: TRBJ2-1; clone size: NA; D gene: TRBD2; V gene: TRBV10-1; CDR3 DNA: TGCGCCAGCAGTGATTGGTGGGGCGGGGGGGCGAATGAGCAGTTCTTC; CDR3 protein: CASSDWWGGGANEQFF
J gene: TRBJ1-6; clone size: NA; D gene: TRBD1; V gene: TRBV4-2; CDR3 DNA: TGTGCCAGCAGCCAAGGGACAGGGCACTACAGCTCCTATAATTCACCCCTCCACTTT; CDR3 protein: CASSQGTGHYSSYNSPLHF
J gene: TRBJ1-1; clone size: NA; D gene: NA; V gene: TRBV30; CDR3 DNA: TGTGCCTCCACGGGCGACAGGAACACTGAAGCTTTCTTT; CDR3 protein: CASTGDRNTEAFF
J gene: TRBJ2-7; clone size: NA; D gene: NA; V gene: TRBV9; CDR3 DNA: TGTGCCAGCAGCGTCCGGGACAACTACGAGCAGTACTTC; CDR3 protein: CASSVRDNYEQYF
J gene: TRBJ2-3; clone size: NA; D gene: TRBD2; V gene: TRBV5-1; CDR3 DNA: TGCGCCAGCAGCTTGGAGCTGCGGGGGGGCCGAGTAGATACGCAGTATTTT; CDR3 protein: CASSLELRGGRVDTQYF
J gene: TRBJ2-7; clone size: NA; D gene: TRBD1; V gene: TRBV7-9; CDR3 DNA: TGTGCCAGCAGCCCGCTAAGGGGGCGTGCTTGGGAGCAGTACTTC; CDR3 protein: CASSPLRGRAWEQYF
J gene: TRBJ1-1; clone size: NA; D gene: TRBD1; V gene: TRBV6-5; CDR3 DNA: TGTGCCAGCAGCGACAGGGGTCCGAACACTGAAGCTTTCTTT; CDR3 protein: CASSDRGPNTEAFF
J gene: TRBJ1-1; clone size: NA; D gene: TRBD1; V gene: TRBV6-5; CDR3 DNA: TGTGCCAGCGGCAGGGGGGAAGCTTTCTTT; CDR3 protein: CASGRGEAFF
J gene: TRBJ2-4; clone size: NA; D gene: NA; V gene: TRBV4-1; CDR3 DNA: TGCGCCAGCAGCCGCCCGGCCACGGGTCTAGCCAAAAACATTCAGTACTTC; CDR3 protein: CASSRPATGLAKNIQYF
J gene: TRBJ2-1; clone size: NA; D gene: TRBD2; V gene: TRBV18; CDR3 DNA: TGTGCCAGCTCACCACCGGGCGGGAGCTCCTACAATGAGCAGTTCTTC; CDR3 protein: CASSPPGGSSYNEQFF